A selection of T cell receptor beta chains follows, all from one sample in a study of PD-1 blockade in classical Hodgkin lymphoma. The method was immunoSEQ multiplex PCR; TCRdb's version includes in-frame clones alone and lacks a portion of them. The sample carries tens of thousands of clones, roughly 82% recorded once. This specimen consisted of peripheral blood mononuclear cells (PBMCs), obtained at baseline. The source is a human donor with classical Hodgkin lymphoma. The CDR3 runs from the conserved cysteine through the conserved F or W. A D gene is named only where the DNA matches it firmly. Rows give clone size only sometimes, using once, few, many, or a class for an expanded clone.

>few|TRBJ2-1|TRBV27|TRBD2
TGTGCCAGCAGTTCCTTAGCGGGGGACAATGAGCAGTTCTTC
CASSSLAGDNEQFF
>.|TRBJ1-2|TRBV27|.
TGTGCCAGCCGATCCACCAGGAGCGTGTATGGCTACACCTTC
CASRSTRSVYGYTF
>.|TRBJ2-5|TRBV7-7|.
TGTGCCAGCAGCTTAGTACTAAAAGAGACCCAGTACTTC
CASSLVLKETQYF
>.|TRBJ1-4|TRBV18|.
TGTGCCAGCTCACAGACACCAACTAATGAAAAACTGTTTTTT
CASSQTPTNEKLFF
>.|TRBJ1-2|TRBV2|.
TGTGCCAGCAGTGAAGACAGGAGCTATGGCTACACCTTC
CASSEDRSYGYTF
>.|TRBJ1-2|TRBV9|.
TGTGCCAGCAGCCTTCAGACGGCATCGAGAAGCTACACCTTC
CASSLQTASRSYTF
>once|TRBJ2-5|TRBV19|.
TGTGCCAGTAGTATAACGGGGGCGGAGACCCAGTACTTC
CASSITGAETQYF
>.|TRBJ2-7|TRBV7-2|.
TGTGCCAGCAGCTTAATAGGCAGTACCTACGAGCAGTACTTC
CASSLIGSTYEQYF
>.|TRBJ1-3|TRBV9|.
TGTGCCAGCAGCGTAGGGTCTTCTGGAAACACCATATATTTT
CASSVGSSGNTIYF
>once|TRBJ2-7|TRBV30|.
TGTGCCTGGAACAAGTGGCAGAAGGGCGAGCAGTACTTC
CAWNKWQKGEQYF
>few|TRBJ2-7|TRBV6-1|.
TGTGCCAGCAATCGACACAGGAACTACGAGCAGTACTTC
CASNRHRNYEQYF
>few|TRBJ1-5|TRBV18|TRBD1
TGTGCCAGCTCACCGGGACAGGCCCTCAATCAGCCCCAGCATTTT
CASSPGQALNQPQHF
>few|TRBJ1-2|TRBV6-5|TRBD1
TGTGCCAGCAGGAGAGGGACAGGCTATGGCTACACCTTC
CASRRGTGYGYTF
>.|TRBJ2-1|TRBV27|.
TGTGCCAGCAGTTTAGCGGCATCCAGCTCCTACAATGAGCAGTTCTTC
CASSLAASSSYNEQFF
>.|TRBJ1-6|TRBV15|.
TGTGCCACCAGCAGAGATCCTGGGGGGTATAATTCACCCCTCCACTTT
CATSRDPGGYNSPLHF
>.|TRBJ1-4|TRBV9|.
TGTGCCAGCAGTTCTGGGCAGGCGTCTAATGAAAAACTGTTTTTT
CASSSGQASNEKLFF
>few|TRBJ2-5|TRBV18|.
TGTGCCAGCTCACGGATCCCGGGGACAGAGACCCAGTACTTC
CASSRIPGTETQYF
>.|TRBJ1-4|TRBV5-1|.
TGCGCCAGCAGCCAAGCCGGAGAGGGTGAAAAACTGTTTTTT
CASSQAGEGEKLFF
>.|TRBJ2-3|TRBV7-2|.
TGTGCCAGCAGCCGACCCAATACAGATACGCAGTATTTT
CASSRPNTDTQYF
>.|TRBJ1-2|TRBV28|.
TGTGCCAGCAGTGTGAAGGGGAGAGGCTACACCTTC
CASSVKGRGYTF
>.|TRBJ2-1|TRBV7-3|TRBD2
TGTGCCAGCAGCTCGACTAGCGGGGGGTTGAATGAGCAGTTCTTC
CASSSTSGGLNEQFF
>once|TRBJ1-1|TRBV6-5|.
TGTGCCAGCAGTTACTCAGCGGGGGGCGGCACTGAAGCTTTCTTT
CASSYSAGGGTEAFF